This T cell receptor (beta chain) was recorded in a study of PD-1 blockade in mismatch repair-deficient tumors. Study in general: Patients had approximately 11 mismatch repair-deficient cancer types, all previously treated and progressing. Study findings and constraints: Rapid post-treatment expansion, then contraction, generally preceding radiologic response, marked tumor-resident clones.

About this clone itself: Its antigen is not known.

All patients were mismatch repair deficient, assessed by either PCR or immunohistochemistry. TCRs were sequenced from three patients responding to pembrolizumab. Produced via immunoSEQ multiplex PCR; TCRdb's table is partial and in-frame only. In the table there are about 25,000 clones, 84% of which are singletons. In germline, CDR1 is MDHEN, CDR2 SYDVKM. V was cut by 6 bases and J by 2 bases, with 5 bases left in between. The CDR3 loop spans 11 amino acids. The TCR sequence derives from an adult with mismatch repair-deficient cancer. The chain uses TRBV28 and TRBJ2-7; D call uncertain. The sample in question was PBMCs, obtained before pembrolizumab treatment. CDR3 coding DNA: TGTGCCAGCAGCCAAACCTACGAGCAGTACTTC. Protein sequence: CASSQTYEQYF. The full variable domain, with the rest looked up from reference TRBV28 and TRBJ2-7, is DVKVTQSSRYLVKRTGEKVFLECVQDMDHENMFWYRQDPGLGLRLIYFSYDVKMKEKGDIPEGYSVSREKKERFSLILESASTNQTSMYLCASSQTYEQYFGPGTRLTVT.